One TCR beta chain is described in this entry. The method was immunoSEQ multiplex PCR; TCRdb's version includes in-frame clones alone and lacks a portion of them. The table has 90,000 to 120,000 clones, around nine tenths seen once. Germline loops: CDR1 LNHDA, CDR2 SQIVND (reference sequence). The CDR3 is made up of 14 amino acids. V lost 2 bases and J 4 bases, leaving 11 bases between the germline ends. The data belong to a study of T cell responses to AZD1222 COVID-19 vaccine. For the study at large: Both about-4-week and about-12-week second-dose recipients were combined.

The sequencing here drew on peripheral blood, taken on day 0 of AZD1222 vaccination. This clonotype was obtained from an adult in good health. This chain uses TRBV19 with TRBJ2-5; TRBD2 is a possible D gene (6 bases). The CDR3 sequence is CASSIIGGSETQYF. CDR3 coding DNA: TGTGCCAGTAGTATAATTGGGGGGTCAGAGACCCAGTACTTC.